A selection of T cell receptor beta chains follows, all from one sample in a study of shared clonotypes between healthy human individuals. Generated by immunoSEQ multiplex PCR, the TCRdb table keeps only in-frame clones and is missing some. The sample comprises a few million clones, under 95% of which are singletons, and 0.37% rests with the top ten. Input material: naive CD4+ T cells from PBMCs. All receptors derive from a man younger than 30 in good health. Some clones in this sample may be carry-over from other donors' samples. Both conserved end residues are part of each CDR3. Fields, in order: clone size, V gene, J gene, D gene, CDR3 protein, CDR3 DNA. D genes are given only for firm matches. The size field is filled for only some rows; it gives once, few, many or a size class.

>-|TRBV6-6|TRBJ2-4|-
CASSYSVILAKNIQYF
TGTGCCAGCAGTTACTCGGTTATACTAGCCAAAAACATTCAGTACTTC
>-|TRBV28|TRBJ2-7|-
CASSAIPYEQYF
TGTGCCAGCAGTGCAATCCCCTACGAGCAGTACTTC
>-|TRBV10-3|TRBJ2-3|-
CAISESSGVDTQYF
TGTGCCATCAGTGAGTCGTCAGGGGTAGATACGCAGTATTTT
>once|TRBV28|TRBJ1-5|-
CASSFIRGYQPQHF
TGTGCCAGCAGTTTTATAAGGGGCTACCAGCCCCAGCATTTT
>-|TRBV11-3|TRBJ2-1|TRBD1
CASSLGTGVEQFF
TGTGCCAGCAGCCTCGGGACAGGGGTTGAGCAGTTCTTC
>-|TRBV5-1|TRBJ1-4|TRBD1
CASGNQGTENEKLFF
TGCGCCAGCGGTAACCAAGGGACAGAAAATGAAAAACTGTTTTTT
>once|TRBV5-1|TRBJ2-7|TRBD1
CASSRTGGTYEQYF
TGCGCCAGCAGCCGGACAGGGGGCACTTACGAGCAGTACTTC
>-|TRBV11-2|TRBJ1-3|-
CASSLWSSGNTIYF
TGTGCCAGCAGCTTATGGAGCTCTGGAAACACCATATATTTT
>-|TRBV2|TRBJ2-1|-
CASPRAVGSYNEQFF
TGTGCCAGCCCCAGGGCGGTGGGCTCCTACAATGAGCAGTTCTTC
>-|TRBV11-2|TRBJ2-7|-
CASSLGSRLFYEQYF
TGTGCCAGCAGCTTAGGGTCGCGACTCTTCTACGAGCAGTACTTC
>-|TRBV7-2|TRBJ2-2|-
CAVVSTGTKGTGELFF
TGTGCCGTCGTCTCGACCGGGACGAAGGGCACCGGGGAGCTGTTTTTT
>-|TRBV4-1|TRBJ1-5|-
CASSQEGVGQPQHF
TGCGCCAGCAGCCAAGAAGGTGTGGGCCAGCCCCAGCATTTT
>-|TRBV23-1|TRBJ2-7|-
CASSQSEGLNRSYF
TGCGCCAGCAGTCAATCGGAGGGACTTAACAGGTCGTACTTC
>-|TRBV18|TRBJ1-1|TRBD1
CASSPPLAGGTEAFF
TGTGCCAGCTCACCACCGTTAGCAGGGGGCACTGAAGCTTTCTTT
>once|TRBV6-5|TRBJ2-5|TRBD2
CASSYGGSGRGETQYF
TGTGCCAGCAGTTACGGTGGTAGCGGGAGGGGAGAGACCCAGTACTTC
>-|TRBV11-2|TRBJ2-5|TRBD1
CASSSTGGGETQYF
TGTGCCAGCAGCTCCACAGGGGGCGGGGAGACCCAGTACTTC
>-|TRBV7-2|TRBJ1-1|-
CASSISRGPAFF
TGTGCCAGCAGCATTAGCAGGGGCCCAGCTTTCTTT
>-|TRBV5-4|TRBJ2-7|-
CASSFGQGGSYEQYF
TGTGCCAGCAGCTTCGGGCAGGGGGGATCCTACGAGCAGTACTTC
>-|TRBV7-9|TRBJ2-7|-
CASSQAEGIYEQYF
TGTGCCAGCAGCCAGGCGGAGGGGATCTACGAGCAGTACTTC
>-|TRBV5-1|TRBJ2-5|-
CASSLIGQAEGETQYF
TGCGCCAGCAGCTTGATCGGCCAGGCCGAGGGGGAGACCCAGTACTTC
>-|TRBV28|TRBJ2-7|-
CASQAKRQWDSYEQYF
TGTGCCAGCCAAGCAAAGAGACAGTGGGACTCCTACGAGCAGTACTTC
>once|TRBV6-1|TRBJ1-3|-
CASSAGAPSGNTIYF
TGTGCCAGCAGCGCGGGGGCCCCCTCTGGAAACACCATATATTTT
>once|TRBV7-2|TRBJ1-2|-
CASSRGQSYGYTF
TGTGCCAGCAGCCGAGGACAGTCCTATGGCTACACCTTC
>-|TRBV11-3|TRBJ2-2|-
CASSLGGAGELFF
TGTGCCAGCAGCTTAGGGGGGGCCGGGGAGCTGTTTTTT
>-|TRBV7-9|TRBJ2-2|-
CASSPPVAGPNTGELFF
TGTGCCAGCAGCCCACCAGTGGCAGGGCCGAACACCGGGGAGCTGTTTTTT
>-|TRBV28|TRBJ2-7|-
CASRGTGLWEQYF
TGTGCCAGCAGGGGTACAGGGCTGTGGGAGCAGTACTTC